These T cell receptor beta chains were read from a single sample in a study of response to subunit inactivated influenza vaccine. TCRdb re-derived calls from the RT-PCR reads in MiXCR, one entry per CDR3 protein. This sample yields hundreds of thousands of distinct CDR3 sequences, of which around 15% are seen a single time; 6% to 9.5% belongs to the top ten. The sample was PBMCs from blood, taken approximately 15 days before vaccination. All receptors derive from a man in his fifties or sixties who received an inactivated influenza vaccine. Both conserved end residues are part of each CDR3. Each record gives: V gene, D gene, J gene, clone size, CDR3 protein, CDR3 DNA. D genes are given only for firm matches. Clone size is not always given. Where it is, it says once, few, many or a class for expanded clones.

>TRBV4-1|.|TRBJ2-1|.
CASSQDGREYNEQFF
TGCGCCAGCAGCCAAGACGGGAGAGAATACAATGAGCAGTTCTTC
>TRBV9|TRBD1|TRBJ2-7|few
CASSVTGTGISYEQYF
TGTGCCAGCAGCGTGACCGGGACAGGGATTTCCTACGAGCAGTACTTC
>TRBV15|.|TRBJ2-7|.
CATSRDRNRAYEQYF
TGTGCCACCAGCAGAGATCGGAACAGAGCCTACGAGCAGTACTTC
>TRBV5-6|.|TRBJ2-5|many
CASSQGRLIQETQYF
TGTGCCAGCAGCCAGGGACGGCTCATCCAAGAGACCCAGTACTTC
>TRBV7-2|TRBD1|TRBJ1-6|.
CASSVTGANSPLHF
TGTGCCAGCAGCGTAACAGGGGCCAATTCACCCCTCCACTTT
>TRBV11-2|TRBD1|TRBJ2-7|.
CASRKPGQGTYEQYF
TGTGCCAGCAGAAAACCGGGACAGGGTACCTACGAGCAGTACTTC
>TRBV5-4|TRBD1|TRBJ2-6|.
CASSPGTGVFGANVLTF
TGTGCCAGCAGCCCGGGGACAGGGGTTTTTGGGGCCAACGTCCTGACTTTC
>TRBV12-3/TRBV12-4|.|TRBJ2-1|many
CASSSSPGFEQFF
TGTGCCAGCAGTTCCAGCCCGGGATTTGAGCAGTTCTTC
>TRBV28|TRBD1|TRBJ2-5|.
CASHMTGLQETQYF
TGTGCCAGCCATATGACAGGGCTACAAGAGACCCAGTACTTC
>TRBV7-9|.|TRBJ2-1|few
CASSSGSAFEQFF
TGTGCCAGCAGCTCAGGAAGCGCGTTTGAGCAGTTCTTC
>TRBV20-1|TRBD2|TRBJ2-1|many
CSARDLRTSTYNEQFF
TGCAGTGCTAGAGACCTGAGGACTAGCACGTACAATGAGCAGTTCTTC
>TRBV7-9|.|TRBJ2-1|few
CASSLGFENEQFF
TGTGCCAGCAGCTTAGGGTTCGAAAATGAGCAGTTCTTC
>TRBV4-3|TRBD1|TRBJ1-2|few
CASSQDGGQGYGYTF
TGCGCCAGCAGCCAAGATGGGGGACAGGGGTACGGCTACACCTTC
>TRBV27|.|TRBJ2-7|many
CASSLSRAAYEQYF
TGTGCCAGCAGTTTATCGCGGGCCGCCTACGAGCAGTACTTC
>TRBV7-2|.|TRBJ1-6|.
CASSLKGGVSPLHF
TGTGCCAGCAGCTTAAAAGGGGGTGTTTCACCCCTCCACTTT